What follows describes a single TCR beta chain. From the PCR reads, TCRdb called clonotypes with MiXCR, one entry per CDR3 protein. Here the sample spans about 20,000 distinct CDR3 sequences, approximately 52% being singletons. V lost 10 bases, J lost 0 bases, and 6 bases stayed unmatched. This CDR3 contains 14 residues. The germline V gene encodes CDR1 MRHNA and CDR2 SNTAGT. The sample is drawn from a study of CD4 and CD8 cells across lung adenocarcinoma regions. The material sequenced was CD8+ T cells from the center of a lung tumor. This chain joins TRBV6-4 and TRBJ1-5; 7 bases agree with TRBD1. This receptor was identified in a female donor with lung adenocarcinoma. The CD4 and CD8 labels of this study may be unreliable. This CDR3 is CATSTGLSNQPQHF. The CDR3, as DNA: TGTGCCACCTCGACAGGGCTTAGCAATCAGCCCCAGCATTTT.